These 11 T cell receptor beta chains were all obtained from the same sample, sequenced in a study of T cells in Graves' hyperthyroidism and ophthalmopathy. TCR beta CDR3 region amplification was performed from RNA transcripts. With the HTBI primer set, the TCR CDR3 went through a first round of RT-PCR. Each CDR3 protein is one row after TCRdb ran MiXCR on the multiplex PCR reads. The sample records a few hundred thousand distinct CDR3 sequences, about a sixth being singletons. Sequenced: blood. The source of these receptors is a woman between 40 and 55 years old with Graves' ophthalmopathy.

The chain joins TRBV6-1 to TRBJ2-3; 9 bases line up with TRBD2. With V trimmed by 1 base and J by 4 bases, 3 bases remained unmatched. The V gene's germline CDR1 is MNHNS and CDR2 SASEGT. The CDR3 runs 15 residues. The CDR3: CASSEGAGGADTQYF. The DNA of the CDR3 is TGTGCCAGCAGTGAAGGGGCGGGGGGGGCAGATACGCAGTATTTT.

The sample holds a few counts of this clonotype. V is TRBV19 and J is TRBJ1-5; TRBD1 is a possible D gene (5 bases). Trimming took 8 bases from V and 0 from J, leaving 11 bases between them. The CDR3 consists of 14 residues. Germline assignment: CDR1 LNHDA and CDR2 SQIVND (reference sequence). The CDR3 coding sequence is TGTGCCAGTGACGTGGGGGATAGCAATCAGCCCCAGCATTTT. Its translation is CASDVGDSNQPQHF.

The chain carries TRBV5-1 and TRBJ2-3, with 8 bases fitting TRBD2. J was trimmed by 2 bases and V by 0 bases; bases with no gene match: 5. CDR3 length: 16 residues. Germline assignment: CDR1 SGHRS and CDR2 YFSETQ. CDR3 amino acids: CASSLERGGSTDTQYF. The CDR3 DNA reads TGCGCCAGCAGCTTGGAACGGGGGGGTTCCACAGATACGCAGTATTTT.

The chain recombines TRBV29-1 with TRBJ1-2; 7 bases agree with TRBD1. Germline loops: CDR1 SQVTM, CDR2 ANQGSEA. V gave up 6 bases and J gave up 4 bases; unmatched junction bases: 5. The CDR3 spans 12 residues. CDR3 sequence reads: CSVGRDSYGYTF. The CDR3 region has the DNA TGCAGCGTGGGGCGGGACAGCTATGGCTACACCTTC.

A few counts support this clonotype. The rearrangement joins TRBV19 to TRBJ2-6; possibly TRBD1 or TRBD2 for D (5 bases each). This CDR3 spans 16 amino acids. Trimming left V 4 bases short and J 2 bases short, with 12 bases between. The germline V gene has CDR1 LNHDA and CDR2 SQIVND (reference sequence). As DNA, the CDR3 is TGTGCCAGTAGTAGCCTCCGAGGGGCTGGGGCCAACGTCCTGACTTTC. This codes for CASSSLRGAGANVLTF.

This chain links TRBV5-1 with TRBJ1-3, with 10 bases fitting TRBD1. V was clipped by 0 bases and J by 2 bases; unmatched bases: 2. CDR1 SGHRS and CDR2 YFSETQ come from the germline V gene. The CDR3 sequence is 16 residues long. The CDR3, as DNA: TGCGCCAGCAGCTTGGCGGGACAGGGGACTGGAAACACCATATATTTT. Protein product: CASSLAGQGTGNTIYF.

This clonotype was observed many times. This CDR3 reads CASSPQPPPQGIGETQYF. The DNA for the CDR3 is TGTGCCAGCAGCCCTCAACCCCCCCCCCAGGGAATAGGAGAGACCCAGTACTTC. The chain is built from TRBV11-2 and TRBJ2-5, with D perhaps TRBD1 (5 bases). This CDR3 is built from 18 residues. The ends were cut back, 5 bases at V and 4 bases at J, with 26 bases in the middle. The V gene's germline CDR1 is SGHAT and CDR2 FQNNGV.

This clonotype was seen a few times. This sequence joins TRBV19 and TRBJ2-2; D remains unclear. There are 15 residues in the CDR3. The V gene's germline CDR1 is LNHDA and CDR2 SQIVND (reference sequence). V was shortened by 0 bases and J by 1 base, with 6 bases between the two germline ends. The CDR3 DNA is TGTGCCAGTAGTATAGAAGGGCAGAACACCGGGGAGCTGTTTTTT. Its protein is CASSIEGQNTGELFF.

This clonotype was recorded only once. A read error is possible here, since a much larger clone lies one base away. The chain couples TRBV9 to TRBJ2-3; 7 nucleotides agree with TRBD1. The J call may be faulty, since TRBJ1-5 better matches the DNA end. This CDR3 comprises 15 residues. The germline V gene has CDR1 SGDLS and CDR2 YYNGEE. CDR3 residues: CASSGTGTSTDTQHF. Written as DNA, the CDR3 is TGTGCCAGCAGCGGGACAGGTACTAGCACAGATACGCAGCATTTT.

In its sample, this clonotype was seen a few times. CDR3 in DNA: TGTGCCAGCAGCTTAGCGGGTACGGCTAGCGGGAGAAATGAGCAGTTCTTC. Protein: CASSLAGTASGRNEQFF. The chain couples TRBV7-2 to TRBJ2-1; 10 positions agree with TRBD2. This CDR3 is 17 amino acids long. CDR1 and CDR2 (germline): SGHTA, FQGNSA. The V and J ends lost 0 bases and 7 bases, in that order; junction bases with no gene match: 9.

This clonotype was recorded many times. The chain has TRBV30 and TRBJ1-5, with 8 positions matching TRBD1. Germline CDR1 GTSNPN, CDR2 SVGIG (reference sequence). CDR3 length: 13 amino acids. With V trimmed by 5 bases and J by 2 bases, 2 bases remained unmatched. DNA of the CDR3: TGTGCCTGGGACAGGGGCGGCAATCAGCCCCAGCATTTT. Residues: CAWDRGGNQPQHF. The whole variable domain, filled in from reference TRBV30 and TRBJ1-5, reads SQTIHQWPATLVQPVGSPLSLECTVEGTSNPNLYWYRQAAGRGLQLLFYSVGIGQISSEVPQNLSASRPQDRQFILSSKKLLLSDSGFYLCAWDRGGNQPQHFGDGTRLSIL.